One T cell receptor beta chain is described in this entry. The trim removed 5 bases at V and 8 bases at J, leaving 8 bases unmatched. Germline V gene data show CDR1 as GTSNPN and CDR2 as SVGIG (reference sequence). The CDR3 has 13 residues. The data originate from a study of CD8 T cells in Susac syndrome. An amount of RNA that ranged from about 0.45 to 1 ug was reverse transcribed with random hexamers. Multiplex PCR with immunoSEQ amplified the TCR beta CDR3 across 54 Vbeta and 13 Jbeta. TCRdb reanalysed the immunoSEQ multiplex PCR reads using MiXCR and keeps one entry per CDR3 protein. The sample lists 400,000 or so distinct CDR3 sequences, approximately 85% seen once, with roughly 0.1% in the top ten. CD8+ and CD4+ T cells taken from blood had their TCR beta sequenced.

The specimen was CD8+ T cells from PBMCs. The sequence was obtained from a human donor with multiple sclerosis. This sequence joins TRBV30 and TRBJ2-2, with TRBD2 matching over 7 bases. The CDR3 coding sequence is TGTGCCTGGGGACTAGGTCTGTCGGGGGAGCTGTTTTTT. It translates to CAWGLGLSGELFF.